This T cell receptor (beta chain) was identified during a study of regulatory T cells in long-lasting Graves disease. In germline, CDR1 is MNHEY, CDR2 SMNVEV (reference sequence). Trimming cost V 6 bases and J 2 bases; bases outside gene matches: 12. This CDR3 spans 16 amino acids. Assembly of TCR beta libraries relied on iRepertoire HTBI primers together with Arm-PCR of CDR3 regions. TCRdb re-called the multiplex PCR reads through MiXCR, storing one row per CDR3 protein. This sample has 500,000 or so distinct CDR3 sequences, with roughly a sixth found just once. Time point defined: newly diagnosed GD, antithyroid drugs for less than 3 months. Construction of the TCR library relied on RNA isolated from PBMCs. Patients met American Thyroid Association criteria for Graves' disease. The patients were enrolled through endocrinology in Xi'an, China. A roughly 8.7-milliliter sample of peripheral blood was drawn into EDTA tubes.

Study conclusions and caveats: Sample size, which was small, may have reduced accuracy.

This clonotype came up a few times. The antigen is undetermined. These data were likewise used in another study, on T cells in Graves' hyperthyroidism and ophthalmopathy.

The material sequenced was peripheral blood mononuclear cells (PBMCs), taken at new diagnosis, from a patient treated with antithyroid drugs. The sequence came from a woman aged 35-65 years with Graves disease. The rearrangement links TRBV27 to TRBJ2-7; 8 bases agree with TRBD2. CDR3 in DNA: TGTGCCAGCAGAAATTTAGCGGGGCGGCCACCCTACGAGCAGTACTTC. Protein: CASRNLAGRPPYEQYF.